The clone carrying this TCR beta chain was seen a handful of times. The length of the CDR3 is 15 residues. The V and J ends lost 1 base and 2 bases, in that order; junction bases with no gene match: 2. Per germline, CDR1 DFQATT and CDR2 SNEGSKA (reference sequence). This specimen belongs to a study of blood T cells in healthy people across ages. Together with a sample-barcoded 5' primer, a J-beta primer mix was included in a second PCR lasting roughly 6 to 12 cycles. MiXCR, applied by TCRdb to the 5' RACE reads, yields one record per CDR3 protein. The table lists about 1.1 million distinct CDR3 sequences, 35% to 40% of them singletons.

The sequencing input was blood. The TCR was taken from a man between 18 and 29 years old in good health. The genes are TRBV20-1 and TRBJ2-5, with 12 nucleotides matching TRBD2. CDR3 nucleotide sequence: TGCAGTGCTAGAGCGACTAGCGGGGGACAAGAGACCCAGTACTTC. Translating it yields CSARATSGGQETQYF.